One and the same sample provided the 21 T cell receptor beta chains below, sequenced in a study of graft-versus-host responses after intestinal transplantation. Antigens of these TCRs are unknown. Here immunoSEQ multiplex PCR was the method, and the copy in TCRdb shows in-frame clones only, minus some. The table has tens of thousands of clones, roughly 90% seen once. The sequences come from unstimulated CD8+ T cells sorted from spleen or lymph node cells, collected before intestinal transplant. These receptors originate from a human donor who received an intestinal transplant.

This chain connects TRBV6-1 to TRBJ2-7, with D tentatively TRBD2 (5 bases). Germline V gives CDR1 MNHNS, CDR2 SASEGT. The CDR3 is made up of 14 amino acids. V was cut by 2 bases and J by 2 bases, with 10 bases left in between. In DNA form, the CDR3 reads TGTGCCAGCAGTGAAACGGGGTCCGCCTACGAGCAGTACTTC. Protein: CASSETGSAYEQYF.

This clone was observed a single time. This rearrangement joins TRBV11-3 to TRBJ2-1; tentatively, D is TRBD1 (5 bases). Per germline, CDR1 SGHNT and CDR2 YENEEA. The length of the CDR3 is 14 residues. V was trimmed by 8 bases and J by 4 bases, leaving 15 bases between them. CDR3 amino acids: CASGRSRVYNEQFF. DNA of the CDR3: TGTGCCAGCGGACGGTCCAGGGTGTACAATGAGCAGTTCTTC.

Written as DNA, the CDR3 is TGTGCCATCAGTGAGTCAGTCAGGGATCTTTACAATGAGCAGTTCTTC. This gives the protein CAISESVRDLYNEQFF. The gene calls are TRBV10-3 and TRBJ2-1; TRBD1 is a possible D gene (5 bases). The CDR3 spans 16 residues. From germline, CDR1 is ENHRY and CDR2 SYGVKD. Trimming cost V 0 bases and J 4 bases, with 13 bases left between them.

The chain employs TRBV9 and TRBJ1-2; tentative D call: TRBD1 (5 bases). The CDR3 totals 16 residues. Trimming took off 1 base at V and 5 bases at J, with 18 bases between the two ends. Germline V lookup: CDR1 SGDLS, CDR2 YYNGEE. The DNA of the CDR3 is TGTGCCAGCAGCGTAAAGGTGGTGGGGGGGGAATATGGCTACACCTTC. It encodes CASSVKVVGGEYGYTF.

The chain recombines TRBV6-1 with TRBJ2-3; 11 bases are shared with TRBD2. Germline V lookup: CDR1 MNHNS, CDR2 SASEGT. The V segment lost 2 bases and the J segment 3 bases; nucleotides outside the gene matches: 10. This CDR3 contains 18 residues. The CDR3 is CASSEWLAGGEGTDTQYF. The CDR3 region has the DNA TGTGCCAGCAGTGAATGGCTAGCGGGAGGTGAGGGGACAGATACGCAGTATTTT.

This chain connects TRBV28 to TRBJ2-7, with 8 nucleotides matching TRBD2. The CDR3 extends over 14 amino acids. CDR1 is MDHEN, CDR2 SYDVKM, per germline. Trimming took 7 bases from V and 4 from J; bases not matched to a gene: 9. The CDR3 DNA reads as TGTGCCAGCACGGAACTAGCGGAAAAGTACGAGCAGTACTTC. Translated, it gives CASTELAEKYEQYF. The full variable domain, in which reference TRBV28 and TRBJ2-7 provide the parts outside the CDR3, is DVKVTQSSRYLVKRTGEKVFLECVQDMDHENMFWYRQDPGLGLRLIYFSYDVKMKEKGDIPEGYSVSREKKERFSLILESASTNQTSMYLCASTELAEKYEQYFGPGTRLTVT.

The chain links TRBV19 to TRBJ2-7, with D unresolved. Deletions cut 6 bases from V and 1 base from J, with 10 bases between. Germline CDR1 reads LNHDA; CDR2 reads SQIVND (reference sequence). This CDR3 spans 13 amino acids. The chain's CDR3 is CASSPTLSYEQYF. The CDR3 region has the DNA TGTGCCAGTAGCCCGACACTTTCCTACGAGCAGTACTTC.

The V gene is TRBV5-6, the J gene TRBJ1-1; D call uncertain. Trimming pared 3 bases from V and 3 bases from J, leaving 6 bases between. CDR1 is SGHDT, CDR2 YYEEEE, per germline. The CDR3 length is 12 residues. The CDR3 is CASSYSDTEAFF. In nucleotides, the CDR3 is TGTGCCAGCAGCTACTCGGACACTGAAGCTTTCTTT.

The CDR3 bases are TGTGCCAGTAGTCCCCTGCCGCGGGCTGAAGCTTTCTTT. It translates to CASSPLPRAEAFF. The rearrangement joins TRBV19 to TRBJ1-1; no clear D. This CDR3 is 13 amino acids long. The ends were cut back, 5 bases at V and 6 bases at J, with 13 bases in the middle. Per germline, CDR1 LNHDA and CDR2 SQIVND (reference sequence).

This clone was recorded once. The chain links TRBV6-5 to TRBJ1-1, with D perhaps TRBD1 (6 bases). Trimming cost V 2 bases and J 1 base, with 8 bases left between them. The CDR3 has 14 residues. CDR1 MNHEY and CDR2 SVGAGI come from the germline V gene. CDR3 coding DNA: TGTGCCAGCAGTTACGGGACAAAGAACACTGAAGCTTTCTTT. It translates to CASSYGTKNTEAFF.

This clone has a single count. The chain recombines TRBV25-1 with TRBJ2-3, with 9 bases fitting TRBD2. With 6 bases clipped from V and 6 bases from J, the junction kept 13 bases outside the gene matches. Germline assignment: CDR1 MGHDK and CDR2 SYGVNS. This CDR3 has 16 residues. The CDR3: CASRAGTSRWADTQYF. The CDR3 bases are TGTGCCAGCAGGGCGGGGACTAGCCGGTGGGCGGATACGCAGTATTTT. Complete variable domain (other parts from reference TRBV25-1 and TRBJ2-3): EADIYQTPRYLVIGTGKKITLECSQTMGHDKMYWYQQDPGMELHLIHYSYGVNSTEKGDLSSESTVSRIRTEHFPLTLESARPSHTSQYLCASRAGTSRWADTQYFGPGTRLTVL.

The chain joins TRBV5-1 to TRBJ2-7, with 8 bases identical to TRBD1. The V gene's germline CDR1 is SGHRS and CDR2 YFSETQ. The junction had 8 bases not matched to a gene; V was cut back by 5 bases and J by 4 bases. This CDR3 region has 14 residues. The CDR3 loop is CASRERTGNYEQYF. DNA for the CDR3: TGCGCCAGCAGGGAAAGGACAGGGAATTACGAGCAGTACTTC.

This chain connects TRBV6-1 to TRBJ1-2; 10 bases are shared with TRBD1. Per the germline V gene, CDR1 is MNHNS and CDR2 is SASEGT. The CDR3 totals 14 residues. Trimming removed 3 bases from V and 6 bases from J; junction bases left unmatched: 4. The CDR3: CASSDWGTGDGYTF. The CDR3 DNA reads TGTGCCAGCAGTGATTGGGGGACAGGGGATGGCTACACCTTC.

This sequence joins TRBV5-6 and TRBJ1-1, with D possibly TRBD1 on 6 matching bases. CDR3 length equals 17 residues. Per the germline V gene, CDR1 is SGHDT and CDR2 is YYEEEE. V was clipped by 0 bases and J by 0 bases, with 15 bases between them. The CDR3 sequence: CASSLDKGGKVNTEAFF. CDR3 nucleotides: TGTGCCAGCAGCTTGGATAAGGGGGGGAAGGTGAACACTGAAGCTTTCTTT.

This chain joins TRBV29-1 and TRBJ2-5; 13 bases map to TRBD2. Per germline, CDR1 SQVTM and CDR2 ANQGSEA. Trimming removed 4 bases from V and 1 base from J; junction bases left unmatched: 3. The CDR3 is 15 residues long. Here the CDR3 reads CSVGTSGSFQETQYF. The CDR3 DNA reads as TGCAGCGTTGGGACTAGCGGGAGTTTCCAAGAGACCCAGTACTTC.

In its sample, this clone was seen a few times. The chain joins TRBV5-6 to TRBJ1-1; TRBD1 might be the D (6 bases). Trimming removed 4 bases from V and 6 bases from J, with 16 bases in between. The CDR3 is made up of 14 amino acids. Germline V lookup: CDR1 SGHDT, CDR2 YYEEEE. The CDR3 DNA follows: TGTGCCAGCAGCACGCGGACAGAGCGATCTGAAGCTTTCTTT. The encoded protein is CASSTRTERSEAFF.

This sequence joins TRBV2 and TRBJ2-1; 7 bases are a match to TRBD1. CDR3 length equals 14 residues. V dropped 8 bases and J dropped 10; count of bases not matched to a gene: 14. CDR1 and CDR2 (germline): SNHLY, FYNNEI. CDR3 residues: CASGPVDRVGEQFF. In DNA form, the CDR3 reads TGTGCCAGCGGTCCCGTAGACAGGGTGGGCGAGCAGTTCTTC.

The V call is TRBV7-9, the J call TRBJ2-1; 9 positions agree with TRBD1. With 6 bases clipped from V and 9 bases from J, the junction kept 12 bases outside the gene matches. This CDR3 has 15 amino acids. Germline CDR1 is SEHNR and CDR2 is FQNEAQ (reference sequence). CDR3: CASSTNRDRVGEQFF. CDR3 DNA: TGTGCCAGCAGTACGAACCGGGACAGGGTCGGTGAGCAGTTCTTC.

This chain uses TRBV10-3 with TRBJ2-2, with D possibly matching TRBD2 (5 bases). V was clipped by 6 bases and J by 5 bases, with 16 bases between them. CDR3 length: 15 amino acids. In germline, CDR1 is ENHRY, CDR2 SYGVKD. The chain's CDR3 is CAISERSGDTGELFF. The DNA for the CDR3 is TGTGCCATCAGCGAACGAAGCGGAGATACCGGGGAGCTGTTTTTT.

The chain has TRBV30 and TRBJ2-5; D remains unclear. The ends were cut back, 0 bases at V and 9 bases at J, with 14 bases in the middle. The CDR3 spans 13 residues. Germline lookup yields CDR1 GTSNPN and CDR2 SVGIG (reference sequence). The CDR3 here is CAWSVRGAKAQYF. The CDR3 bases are TGTGCCTGGAGTGTACGCGGAGCCAAAGCCCAGTACTTC.

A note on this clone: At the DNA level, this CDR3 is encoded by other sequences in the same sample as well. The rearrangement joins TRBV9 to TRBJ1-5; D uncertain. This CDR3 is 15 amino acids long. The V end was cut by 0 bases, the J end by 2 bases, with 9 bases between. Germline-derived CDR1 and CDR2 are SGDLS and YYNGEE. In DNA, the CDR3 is TGTGCCAGCAGCGTAGCTGAGGGCGGCAATCAGCCCCAGCATTTT. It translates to CASSVAEGGNQPQHF.